Below, 3 T cell receptor beta chains from the same sample are listed, as sequenced in a study of OX40 agonist ivuxolimab in advanced cancers. Repertoires were generated with immunoSEQ multiplex PCR, while TCRdb's copy carries only in-frame clones and drops some. Of almost 70,000 clones in the sample, around 89% are singletons; the top ten hold 8% to 11%. The input for sequencing was CD4+ or CD8+ T cells sorted from blood, taken in a trial of the OX40 agonist ivuxolimab. These TCRs come from an adult with an advanced solid tumor such as melanoma, head and neck, liver or kidney cancer.

The CDR3 region has the DNA TGTGCCTGGAGAGGACAGATCGTCTCCTACAATGAGCAGTTCTTC. Translation: CAWRGQIVSYNEQFF. The chain recombines TRBV30 with TRBJ2-1, with D tentatively TRBD1 (6 bases). CDR1 is GTSNPN, CDR2 SVGIG, per germline (reference sequence). Deletions cut 3 bases from V and 0 bases from J, with 12 bases between. This CDR3 has 15 amino acids.

The CDR3 here is CASSVAGSGEKLFF. For the CDR3, the DNA is TGTGCCAGCAGCGTAGCGGGGAGCGGTGAAAAACTGTTTTTT. The chain employs TRBV9 and TRBJ1-4; no clear D gene. CDR1 is SGDLS and CDR2 is YYNGEE in the germline V gene. The length of the CDR3 is 14 residues. V lost 0 bases and J 7 bases, leaving 10 bases between the germline ends.

This chain connects TRBV2 to TRBJ1-4; 7 bases align to TRBD1. Germline CDR1 SNHLY, CDR2 FYNNEI. V lost 6 bases, J lost 5 bases, and 6 bases stayed unmatched. CDR3 length: 14 residues. The CDR3 loop is CASSPGQLNEKLFF. Written as DNA, the CDR3 is TGTGCCAGCAGCCCGGGACAGTTAAATGAAAAACTGTTTTTT.